The rows below give T cell receptor beta chains drawn from one sample of a study of OX40 agonist ivuxolimab in advanced cancers. The protocol was immunoSEQ multiplex PCR, while the TCRdb copy is restricted to in-frame clones and leaves out a portion. The data show 70,000 or so clones, 80% to 85% seen once. The sample here was CD4+ or CD8+ T cells sorted from blood, taken in a trial of the OX40 agonist ivuxolimab. All receptors derive from an adult with an advanced solid tumor such as melanoma, head and neck, liver or kidney cancer. The conserved cysteine and the conserved F or W are not part of the CDR3 here. D genes are given only for firm matches.

>TRBV5-3|TRBJ1-1|-
ARSGTRPEAF
>TRBV20-1|TRBJ2-1|-
SARVNNEQF
>TRBV2|TRBJ2-3|TRBD1
ASSVWDRVGPDTSDTQY
>TRBV7-8|TRBJ2-3|-
ASSLEWGTDTQY
>TRBV7-2|TRBJ2-1|-
ASGVAPAYNEQF
>TRBV28|TRBJ1-5|TRBD1
ASSRTGGVYSNQPQH
>TRBV7-6|TRBJ2-3|-
ASSYLDTQY
>TRBV15|TRBJ1-2|TRBD1
ATSRVRQGANYGYT
>TRBV5-1|TRBJ2-1|-
ASSRLEGSYNEQF
>TRBV2|TRBJ1-6|TRBD1
ASSLSSSGGTGWGRSPLH
>TRBV29-1|TRBJ1-4|-
SAQGSTNEKLF
>TRBV9|TRBJ2-3|-
ASSVEVRADTQY
>TRBV6-6|TRBJ1-2|TRBD1
ASEKGGTGGFYGYT
>TRBV5-1|TRBJ1-3|-
ASSLGYGNTIY
>TRBV30|TRBJ1-4|-
AFKRGNEKLF
>TRBV5-1|TRBJ1-1|-
ASSLVPGVNTEAF
>TRBV6-1|TRBJ2-5|TRBD1
ASTKDRGRWETQY
>TRBV5-6|TRBJ1-6|-
ASSSLGPDSPLH
>TRBV28|TRBJ2-7|-
ASRRARGYEQY
>TRBV5-6|TRBJ1-2|TRBD1
ASSLGQGLPQDYT